These 22 T cell receptor beta chains were sequenced from one sample in a study of cytomegalovirus exposure and HLA in healthy donors. Amplification used 60 Vbeta primers and 13 Jbeta primers. Measured with immunoSEQ multiplex PCR; TCRdb has only the in-frame clones, and not every one. Its table records about 190,000 clones. Sequenced: PBMCs. The source is a woman aged 30 to 39 in good health and CMV-seropositive.

V usage is TRBV4-3 and J usage is TRBJ2-2, with 7 bases that match TRBD2. From germline, CDR1 is LGHNA and CDR2 YSLEER. V was pared by 1 base and J by 3 bases, with 2 bases of the junction left unmatched. CDR3 size: 15 residues. In nucleotides, the CDR3 is TGCGCCAGCAGCCAAGTCGGGGGGTACACCGGGGAGCTGTTTTTT. As protein: CASSQVGGYTGELFF.

The chain uses TRBV4-3 and TRBJ2-1; 7 bases are shared with TRBD2. The germline V gene encodes CDR1 LGHNA and CDR2 YSLEER. This CDR3 is 17 amino acids long. V lost 0 bases and J lost 3; bases outside the gene matches: 8. CDR3 coding DNA: TGCGCCAGCAGCCAAGATGTGGGAGGGGAATTCTACAATGAGCAGTTCTTC. It encodes CASSQDVGGEFYNEQFF.

The V call is TRBV7-9, the J call TRBJ2-7; TRBD2 agrees at 15 bases. The V segment lost 5 bases and the J segment 6 bases; nucleotides outside the gene matches: 5. CDR3 size: 15 residues. Germline assignment: CDR1 SEHNR and CDR2 FQNEAQ (reference sequence). CDR3 region: CASSLPGLAGGEQYF. As DNA, the CDR3 is TGTGCCAGCAGCCTCCCGGGACTAGCGGGAGGCGAGCAGTACTTC.

This sequence joins TRBV2 and TRBJ2-7; 9 bases match TRBD2. J lost 3 bases, V lost 8 bases, and 8 bases had no gene match. There are 14 residues in the CDR3. The germline V gene has CDR1 SNHLY and CDR2 FYNNEI. CDR3 coding DNA: TGTGCCAGCCTCCCGAATAGCGGGGGCTACGAGCAGTACTTC. Its translation: CASLPNSGGYEQYF.

The rearrangement joins TRBV4-3 to TRBJ2-1; 10 nucleotides line up with TRBD2. The V and J ends lost 0 bases and 6 bases, in that order; junction bases with no gene match: 5. The CDR3 loop spans 16 amino acids. Germline loops: CDR1 LGHNA, CDR2 YSLEER. CDR3 sequence reads: CASSQEMRLAGNEQFF. The CDR3 DNA reads TGCGCCAGCAGCCAAGAGATGAGACTAGCGGGCAATGAGCAGTTCTTC.

CDR3 protein: CSVEVGGQGASYEQYF. The CDR3 bases are TGCAGCGTTGAAGTTGGGGGGCAGGGGGCTTCCTACGAGCAGTACTTC. The chain has TRBV29-1 and TRBJ2-7; 8 bases match TRBD1. V gave up 1 base and J gave up 1 base; unmatched junction bases: 9. From germline, CDR1 is SQVTM and CDR2 ANQGSEA. The length of the CDR3 is 16 residues.

This chain uses TRBV30 with TRBJ2-7; weak D call: TRBD2 (5 bases). The germline V and J ends were trimmed by 7 bases and 6 bases, with 22 bases remaining between them. Germline V CDR1 and CDR2: GTSNPN, SVGIG (reference sequence). The CDR3 extends over 14 amino acids. CDR3 DNA sequence: TGTGCCTACGGACGGGGTGCGATTGCTAGCGAGCAGTACTTC. It specifies CAYGRGAIASEQYF.

As to this clone: Additional DNA sequences in this sample encode the identical CDR3. V gene TRBV19 combines with J gene TRBJ1-5; TRBD1 matches 7 bases. The V gene end was trimmed by 5 bases and the J gene end by 0 bases; junction bases not matched to a gene: 4. The CDR3 sequence is 15 residues long. Per germline, CDR1 LNHDA and CDR2 SQIVND (reference sequence). The CDR3 DNA follows: TGTGCCAGTAGTCGACAGGGACATAGCAATCAGCCCCAGCATTTT. Protein product: CASSRQGHSNQPQHF.

This chain joins TRBV29-1 and TRBJ2-5; TRBD2 aligns across 7 bases. From germline, CDR1 is SQVTM and CDR2 ANQGSEA. CDR3 size: 15 residues. V shed 7 bases and J 0 bases; nucleotides not matched to a gene: 11. This CDR3 reads CSALRAGAYQETQYF. CDR3 nucleotide sequence: TGCAGCGCCCTGAGGGCGGGAGCGTACCAAGAGACCCAGTACTTC.

CDR3 sequence (DNA): TGTGCCAGCGAGACTATACAAGAGACCCAGTACTTC. Amino acid sequence: CASETIQETQYF. The chain combines TRBV7-8 with TRBJ2-5, with D possibly matching TRBD2 (5 bases). Germline values: CDR1 SGHVS, CDR2 FQNEAQ. The germline V and J ends were trimmed by 8 bases and 2 bases, with 9 bases remaining between them. This CDR3 region has 12 residues.

The chain carries TRBV7-2 and TRBJ1-1, with 8 bases fitting TRBD1. This CDR3 is 14 amino acids long. Germline assignment: CDR1 SGHTA and CDR2 FQGNSA. J lost 5 bases, V lost 5 bases, and 7 bases had no gene match. CDR3 nucleotide sequence: TGTGCCAGCAGCATCGGACAGGGATGGACTGAAGCTTTCTTT. Amino acids: CASSIGQGWTEAFF.

The rearrangement links TRBV9 to TRBJ2-7, with TRBD2 identical over 9 bases. CDR1 is SGDLS and CDR2 is YYNGEE in the germline V gene. This CDR3 has 14 amino acids. The J segment lost 4 bases and the V segment lost 3 bases, leaving 5 bases of the junction unmatched. CDR3: CASSGRSGRYEQYF. DNA for the CDR3: TGTGCCAGCAGCGGGAGGAGCGGGAGGTACGAGCAGTACTTC.

The rearrangement joins TRBV6-1 to TRBJ1-2, with a weak D call TRBD1 (5 bases). CDR3 length: 14 residues. Looked up from germline, CDR1 is MNHNS and CDR2 is SASEGT. With 6 bases removed from V and 5 bases from J, the gap between germline ends came to 16 bases. The CDR3 DNA sequence: TGTGCCAGCAGACACTCCGGGGGGGGGTATGGCTACACCTTC. Translation gives CASRHSGGGYGYTF.

The chain uses TRBV28 and TRBJ2-2; D is undetermined. This CDR3 has 17 residues. Germline CDR1 is MDHEN and CDR2 is SYDVKM. V lost 3 bases, J lost 0 bases, and 14 bases lay in between. The CDR3 nucleotides are TGTGCCAGCAGTTTCCCCCACGGTTCCACGAACACCGGGGAGCTGTTTTTT. This sequence encodes CASSFPHGSTNTGELFF.

V gene TRBV13 combines with J gene TRBJ2-7; 11 bases map to TRBD1. The CDR3 is 15 residues long. Looked up from germline, CDR1 is PRHDT and CDR2 is FYEKMQ (reference sequence). V trimming: 5 bases; J trimming: 6 bases; junction bases outside the gene matches: 9. CDR3 in amino acids: CASSQDRGRISEQYF. CDR3 nucleotide sequence: TGTGCCAGCAGCCAGGACAGGGGGCGGATTAGCGAGCAGTACTTC.

The chain joins TRBV2 to TRBJ1-2; 7 nucleotides line up with TRBD1. The J segment lost 7 bases and the V segment lost 3 bases, leaving 5 bases of the junction unmatched. In germline, CDR1 is SNHLY, CDR2 FYNNEI. The CDR3 is 13 residues long. The CDR3 DNA reads as TGTGCCAGCAGTGAGACAGGGCAGCGTGGCTACACCTTC. The encoded protein is CASSETGQRGYTF. Variable domain in full (rest from reference TRBV2 and TRBJ1-2): EPEVTQTPSHQVTQMGQEVILRCVPISNHLYFYWYRQILGQKVEFLVSFYNNEISEKSEIFDDQFSVERPDGSNFTLKIRSTKLEDSAMYFCASSETGQRGYTFGSGTRLTVV.

The genes are TRBV27 and TRBJ1-1, with 8 bases aligning to TRBD1. Germline V gene lookup returns CDR1 MNHEY and CDR2 SMNVEV (reference sequence). CDR3 length: 15 residues. Trimming at V came to 4 bases and at J to 4 bases, leaving 8 bases not matched to a gene. The CDR3 loop is CASSSGTGRGTEAFF. As DNA, the CDR3 is TGTGCCAGCAGTTCCGGGACAGGTCGAGGCACTGAAGCTTTCTTT.

The CDR3 coding sequence is TGTGCCAGCAGTTTATTCCCAGACACTAACTATGGCTACACCTTC. Translated: CASSLFPDTNYGYTF. The rearrangement uses TRBV28 and TRBJ1-2, with D unclear. Germline V lookup: CDR1 MDHEN, CDR2 SYDVKM. Trimming left V 1 base short and J 0 bases short, with 9 bases between. This CDR3 spans 15 amino acids.

The chain joins TRBV28 to TRBJ1-2, with 10 bases fitting TRBD1. The V segment lost 5 bases and the J segment 8 bases; nucleotides outside the gene matches: 8. Germline CDR1 reads MDHEN; CDR2 reads SYDVKM. This CDR3 region has 14 residues. CDR3 DNA: TGTGCCAGCAGTCCGATTGGGACAGGGGACGGCTACACCTTC. Translated: CASSPIGTGDGYTF.

This chain uses TRBV6-5 with TRBJ1-2; 10 nucleotides agree with TRBD1. The V and J ends lost 6 bases and 3 bases, in that order; junction bases with no gene match: 4. Per germline, CDR1 MNHEY and CDR2 SVGAGI. This CDR3 spans 14 amino acids. Here the CDR3 reads CASSRDRGYYGYTF. CDR3 DNA: TGTGCCAGCAGCCGGGACAGGGGATACTATGGCTACACCTTC.

V is TRBV12-5 and J is TRBJ2-5, with D perhaps matching TRBD1 (5 bases). Trimming took 3 bases from V and 5 from J, leaving 10 bases between them. The CDR3 covers 13 residues. Germline V gene data show CDR1 as LGHNT and CDR2 as FRNRAP. Here the CDR3 reads CASGFRQGETQYF. The CDR3 coding sequence is TGTGCTAGTGGTTTTAGGCAGGGTGAGACCCAGTACTTC.

V gene TRBV5-1 combines with J gene TRBJ2-1; TRBD2 matches 11 bases. Germline CDR1 reads SGHRS; CDR2 reads YFSETQ. The ends lost 0 bases at V and 5 bases at J; junction bases unmatched: 1. CDR3 size: 15 residues. The CDR3 region is CASSLVTSGDNEQFF. Here the CDR3 DNA reads TGCGCCAGCAGCTTGGTGACTAGCGGGGACAATGAGCAGTTCTTC.